The clone carrying this TCR beta chain was observed a few times. The antigen is unknown. These data originate in a study of blood T cells in healthy people across ages. Study information: With template switching, about one barcoded beta molecule was captured per two T cells. The study, taken as a whole, reports: Since the PBMCs were unsorted, naive and antigen-experienced cells could not be conclusively compared.

Trimming cost V 6 bases and J 3 bases, with 18 bases left between them. Germline values: CDR1 DFQATT, CDR2 SNEGSKA (reference sequence). This CDR3 region has 14 residues. Together with a sample-barcoded 5' primer, a J-beta primer mix was included in a second PCR lasting about 7 to 11 cycles. Each cDNA was tagged by a template-switch adaptor containing 12 random nucleotides. Each CDR3 protein is one row after TCRdb ran MiXCR on the 5' RACE reads. The data show about 750,000 distinct CDR3 sequences, roughly 53% seen once. The TCR originated in a man older than 75 in good health. Sequencing was carried out using blood. The chain links TRBV20-1 to TRBJ2-7; D perhaps matches TRBD1 (6 bases). Here the CDR3 DNA reads TGCAGTGCCTCGGACTGGAAGGGGGACTACGAGCAGTACTTC. Translating it yields CSASDWKGDYEQYF.